This T cell receptor (beta chain) comes out of a study of blood T cell repertoires in COVID-19. Overall study: PBMCs, B-cell-depleted T cells, or T cells provided the cDNA or gDNA that made up the material.

This clone was counted a single time. Clones were sequenced by immunoSEQ multiplex PCR, and TCRdb holds only the in-frame ones, with some missing. The sample has over 250,000 clones, over 75% seen once. Sequencing was carried out using PBMCs or T cells enriched from blood (not recorded which). This TCR came from a woman between 18 and 29 years old who had recovered from COVID-19.

As DNA, the CDR3 is TGCGCCAGCAGCTTGGCGAGTTTCGCTAACTATGGCTACACCTTC. Protein sequence: CASSLASFANYGYTF. The chain combines TRBV5-1 with TRBJ1-2, with D unresolved. The CDR3 is 15 residues long. Germline CDR1 reads SGHRS; CDR2 reads YFSETQ. Trimming took 0 bases from V and 0 from J, leaving 9 bases between them.